These T cell receptor beta chains were read from a single sample in a study of long-term antiretroviral therapy in people with HIV. Assay used: immunoSEQ multiplex PCR; TCRdb lists only in-frame clones, some missing. The profile covers fewer than 40,000 clones, with approximately 89% appearing a single time and about 6% taken by the ten largest. The source was unsorted PBMCs, collected 3.1 years after starting antiretroviral therapy. The source of these receptors is a woman in her forties or fifties with HIV. CDR3s include the opening cysteine and the closing phenylalanine or tryptophan. The order of the fields is J gene, clone size, D gene, V gene, CDR3 DNA, CDR3 protein. A D gene is named only where the DNA matches it firmly. A row's size may be missing; if present it is once, few, many or a size class.

TRBJ1-5	.	TRBD1	TRBV29-1	TGCAGCGTGGGGGGACAGAGTAGCAATCAGCCCCAGCATTTT	CSVGGQSSNQPQHF
TRBJ1-6	few	TRBD1	TRBV29-1	TGCAGCGCTCCCGGACAGGGAGGGTCACCCCTCCACTTT	CSAPGQGGSPLHF
TRBJ1-4	.	TRBD1	TRBV4-1	TGCGCCAGCAGCCAAGCAGGGGGACAGATAAAACTGTTTTTT	CASSQAGGQIKLFF
TRBJ1-1	.	.	TRBV30	TGTGCCTGGAGTCCCTCCGGTCGGACTGAAGCTTTCTTT	CAWSPSGRTEAFF
TRBJ2-3	.	.	TRBV30	TGTGCCTGGAGTGTACAAGATACGCAGTATTTT	CAWSVQDTQYF
TRBJ2-5	once	TRBD2	TRBV5-1	TGCGCCAGCAGCCCGGGACTAGCGGGGGGGCCCGGGTTCCAAGAGACCCAGTACTTC	CASSPGLAGGPGFQETQYF
TRBJ2-2	.	TRBD2	TRBV5-6	TGTGCCAGCAGCCCTAGGCGACTAGCGGGGGTAGGCACCGGGGAGCTGTTTTTT	CASSPRRLAGVGTGELFF
TRBJ2-2	.	TRBD1	TRBV7-2	TGTGCCAGCAGCCCAGGACAGGGGTATGGGGAGCTGTTTTTT	CASSPGQGYGELFF
TRBJ1-2	.	.	TRBV9	TGTGCCAGCAGCGTAGGCCCAGGGGCCTATGGCTACACCTTC	CASSVGPGAYGYTF
TRBJ2-1	.	TRBD1	TRBV7-3	TGTGCCAGCAGCTTCCGGGACAGCTCCTACAATGAGCAGTTCTTC	CASSFRDSSYNEQFF
TRBJ2-7	.	.	TRBV19	TGTGCCAGTAGTATAGTTCCGGGGAGCTACGAGCAGTACTTC	CASSIVPGSYEQYF
TRBJ1-1	.	TRBD1	TRBV29-1	TGCAGCGTTGGAAATACAGGGGACACTGAAGCTTTCTTT	CSVGNTGDTEAFF
TRBJ2-7	.	.	TRBV6-6	TGTGCCAGCAGTAGAACCAGATCGGAAGTCGAGCAGTACTTC	CASSRTRSEVEQYF
TRBJ1-6	.	.	TRBV19	TGTGCCAGTAGTCGCTCAGGAGGGTCCTATAATTCACCCCTCCACTTT	CASSRSGGSYNSPLHF
TRBJ1-2	once	.	TRBV27	TGTGCCAGCAGCCCCACTGGGGGGGGGCCCTATGGCTACACCTTC	CASSPTGGGPYGYTF
TRBJ2-3	.	.	TRBV2	TGTGCCAGCAGTGAGGCACAGGAGGATACGCAGTATTTT	CASSEAQEDTQYF
TRBJ1-4	.	.	TRBV6-6	TGTGCCAGCAGTTACCTCCGGGGTGAAAAACTGTTTTTT	CASSYLRGEKLFF
TRBJ2-5	.	TRBD2	TRBV10-2	TGCGCCAGCAGTTTCGTTAGCGGGGGGGCGGTTGCGGCAGAGACCCAGTACTTC	CASSFVSGGAVAAETQYF
TRBJ2-5	.	.	TRBV12-5	TGTGCTAGTGGACAGGCAGGACAAATCCAAGAGACCCAGTACTTC	CASGQAGQIQETQYF
TRBJ2-7	once	TRBD2	TRBV9	TGTGCCAGCAGCTTCACCGGGACTAGCTACGAGCAGTACTTC	CASSFTGTSYEQYF
TRBJ2-4	.	TRBD1	TRBV30	TGTGCCTGGAGTAGCAGGGGGAACATTCAGTACTTC	CAWSSRGNIQYF
TRBJ2-3	few	.	TRBV2	TGTGCCAGCAGCGCAGGGTTGCCAGATACGCAGTATTTT	CASSAGLPDTQYF
TRBJ2-7	.	.	TRBV7-9	TGTGCCAGCAGCTCCTGGCGGGGAGACTACGAGCAGTACTTC	CASSSWRGDYEQYF
TRBJ2-7	.	.	TRBV7-6	TGTGCCAGCAGCTCCGGGACTTACGACGGAGCATACGAGCAGTACTTC	CASSSGTYDGAYEQYF
TRBJ1-6	.	.	TRBV21-1	TGTGCCAGCAGCAAACTAGACAGGGGAAATTCACCCCTCCACTTT	CASSKLDRGNSPLHF
TRBJ1-1	.	.	TRBV30	TGTGCCTGGAGCCAGGACAGTACTGAAGCTTTCTTT	CAWSQDSTEAFF
TRBJ1-6	.	.	TRBV30	TGTGCCTGGAGACGCGGGGAGTCCTATAATTCACCCCTCCACTTT	CAWRRGESYNSPLHF
TRBJ1-1	.	.	TRBV18	TGTGCCAGCTCACCCATTTTGAACACTGAAGCTTTCTTT	CASSPILNTEAFF
TRBJ1-1	few	TRBD1	TRBV29-1	TGCAGCGTCCAGACAGGGGGTAACACTGAAGCTTTCTTT	CSVQTGGNTEAFF
TRBJ1-2	.	.	TRBV5-8	TGTGCCAGCAGCTTGGGAGATGGGGGGTCCCATCAAAGCTACACCTTC	CASSLGDGGSHQSYTF
TRBJ1-1	.	.	TRBV2	TGTGCCAGCATGGGTAACACTGAAGCTTTCTTT	CASMGNTEAFF
TRBJ2-3	.	.	TRBV5-6	TGTGCCAGCAGCTTCGGGGGGCGCGTGGGTAGGGCGCAGTATTTT	CASSFGGRVGRAQYF
TRBJ2-7	.	TRBD2	TRBV27	TGTGCCAGCAGCTATGGGCTAGCGGGTCACCGCTACGAGCAGTACTTC	CASSYGLAGHRYEQYF
TRBJ1-1	.	.	TRBV4-1	TGCGCCAGCAGCCAACGTGCAGGAAACACTGAAGCTTTCTTT	CASSQRAGNTEAFF
TRBJ1-4	.	.	TRBV2	TGTGCCAGCCTGCGAACTAATGAAAAACTGTTTTTT	CASLRTNEKLFF
TRBJ2-7	.	.	TRBV10-3	TGTGCCATCAGAGTGGACGCATCCCGCTACGAGCAGTACTTC	CAIRVDASRYEQYF
TRBJ1-5	.	.	TRBV27	TGTGCCAGCAGTATACTCTCGGGGACCTCAAATCAGCCCCAGCATTTT	CASSILSGTSNQPQHF
TRBJ2-1	.	TRBD1	TRBV10-3	TGTGCCATCAAGTATAGGGACAGCTACAATGAGCAGTTCTTC	CAIKYRDSYNEQFF
TRBJ1-5	.	.	TRBV10-3	TGTGCCATCAGTGGGGGCAATCAGCCCCAGCATTTT	CAISGGNQPQHF
TRBJ1-2	few	TRBD1	TRBV6-6	TGTGCCAGCAGAACCTACGGGGACAGGGGGCGAAGTGGCTACACCTTC	CASRTYGDRGRSGYTF
TRBJ1-6	few	TRBD1	TRBV7-3	TGTGCCAGCAGCTTCGGAGGGGGCGGTTCACCCCTCCACTTT	CASSFGGGGSPLHF
TRBJ1-2	.	.	TRBV15	TGTGCCACCAGCAGAGACCTCGGCGGCGGGGGTAAATATGGCTACACCTTC	CATSRDLGGGGKYGYTF
TRBJ2-7	.	TRBD1	TRBV19	TGTGCCAGTAGTATAAGTGGGGGACAGGGGTTCTCCTACGAGCAGTACTTC	CASSISGGQGFSYEQYF
TRBJ1-5	.	TRBD1	TRBV6-1	TGTGCCAGCAGTGGGTCAGGGGGGCATCAGCCCCAGCATTTT	CASSGSGGHQPQHF
TRBJ1-2	.	TRBD1	TRBV19	TGTGCCAGTAGTATAGCGGGCTGGGACAGGGATAGACATGGCTACACCTTC	CASSIAGWDRDRHGYTF
TRBJ2-7	.	.	TRBV30	TGTGCCTGGAGTTTCGACAGACTACGCTACGAGCAGTACTTC	CAWSFDRLRYEQYF
TRBJ1-5	.	.	TRBV6-5	TGTGCCAGCAGTTACGACAGGTCTTATAGCAATCAGCCCCAGCATTTT	CASSYDRSYSNQPQHF
TRBJ2-7	.	TRBD1	TRBV7-9	TGTGCCAGCAGCTTAACATTCGACAGGGTCAGGTCCTACGAGCAGTACTTC	CASSLTFDRVRSYEQYF